This TCR beta chain was documented in a study of blood T cell repertoires in COVID-19 (dated by TCRdb to between 2020 and 2021). Notes on the research overall: Samples from collaborators originated in the United States, Italy and Spain and spanned both the acute and convalescent phases of COVID-19. The prospective study material was composed of cDNA or gDNA derived from T cells, B-cell-depleted T cells, or PBMCs. The dataset comprised deeply sampled blood TCRbeta repertoires from subjects exposed to, actively infected with, or recovered from COVID-19. The repertoires were made available in a free public database intended to serve as a resource for research on the immune response to SARS-CoV-2. The samples were drawn from the first 160 participants of the ongoing ImmuneRACE study and from roughly 1,300 subjects provided by 6 global collaborators. Sample metadata almost always included a de-identified subject ID, COVID-19 status, age in years and sex. HLA class I and class II types, where available, came from metadata supplied by the sample provider rather than from assay-based typing.

Each collaborating institution followed its own protocols to collect whole blood in K2EDTA tubes. Collaborator samples were shipped for TCRbeta analysis as frozen whole blood, isolated PBMCs, or DNA extracted from either sample type. TCRbeta CDR3 regions were amplified from genomic DNA using the immunoSEQ Assay, a bias-controlled multiplex PCR. The authors' pipeline ran thus. The number of nucleated cells in each sample was estimated by amplification of reference gene primers within the assay. To quantify the absolute abundance of each unique TCRbeta CDR3 rearrangement, sequence reads were collapsed and filtered. For each sample, productive Simpson clonality was calculated as the square root of Simpson's diversity index across productive rearrangements. TCRdb obtained this table from immuneACCESS and retained in-frame rearrangements with V and J assigned. These tables miss some clones; where compared with another copy, unresolved V genes account for less than half of the shortfall, and the remainder is unexplained. That table supplies the V and J calls and clone size; D and trimming were determined from the DNA. The sample table records approximately 61,000 clones; 65% to 85% of these occur just once. The ten largest account for roughly 20% of the sample.

For this clone: Which antigen it targets is not known. No clone much larger than this one lies a single base away; base qualities are absent.

From the cysteine through the phenylalanine, the CDR3 covers 15 amino acids. Of the read, only the CDR3 DNA is kept; its 45 bases are in frame from base 1. From the germline V gene, CDR1 is SGHTA and CDR2 is FQGTGA. What the study reported, not specific to this receptor: How much clinical and demographic metadata was included differed by source and by participant, and the metadata was provided uncurated.

The source is a man older than 75 with active or convalescent COVID-19. The sequence links TRBV7-3 to TRBJ2-7; TRBD2 could be the D gene, as 6 bases match. Near its end, the DNA agrees better with TRBJ2-1, so the J call may be wrong. The sequenced sample consisted of peripheral blood. This receptor carries the CDR3 CASSLRGGGKNEQFF. The DNA reads as follows: TGTGCCAGCAGCTTAAGGGGTGGAGGGAAAAATGAGCAGTTCTTC.